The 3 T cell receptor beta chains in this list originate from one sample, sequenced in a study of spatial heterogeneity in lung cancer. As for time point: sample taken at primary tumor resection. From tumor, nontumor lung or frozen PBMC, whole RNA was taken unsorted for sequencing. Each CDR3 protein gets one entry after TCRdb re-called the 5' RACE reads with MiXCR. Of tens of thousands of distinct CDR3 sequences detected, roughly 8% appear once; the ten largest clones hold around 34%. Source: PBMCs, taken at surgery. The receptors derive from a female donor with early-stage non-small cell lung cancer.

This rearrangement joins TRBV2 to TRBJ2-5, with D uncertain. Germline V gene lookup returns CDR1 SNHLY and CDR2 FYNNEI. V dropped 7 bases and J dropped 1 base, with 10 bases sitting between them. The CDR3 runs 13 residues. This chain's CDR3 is CASMGIVQETQYF. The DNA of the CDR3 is TGTGCCAGCATGGGTATTGTCCAAGAGACCCAGTACTTC. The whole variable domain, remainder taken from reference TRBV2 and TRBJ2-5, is EPEVTQTPSHQVTQMGQEVILRCVPISNHLYFYWYRQILGQKVEFLVSFYNNEISEKSEIFDDQFSVERPDGSNFTLKIRSTKLEDSAMYFCASMGIVQETQYFGPGTRLLVL.

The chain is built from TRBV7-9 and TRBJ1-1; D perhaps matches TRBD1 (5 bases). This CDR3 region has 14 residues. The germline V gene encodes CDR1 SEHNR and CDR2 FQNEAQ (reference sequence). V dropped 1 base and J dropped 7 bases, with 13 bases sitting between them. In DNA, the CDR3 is TGTGCCAGCAGCTTAGGTGGGACGGATAGTGAAGCTTTCTTT. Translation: CASSLGGTDSEAFF.

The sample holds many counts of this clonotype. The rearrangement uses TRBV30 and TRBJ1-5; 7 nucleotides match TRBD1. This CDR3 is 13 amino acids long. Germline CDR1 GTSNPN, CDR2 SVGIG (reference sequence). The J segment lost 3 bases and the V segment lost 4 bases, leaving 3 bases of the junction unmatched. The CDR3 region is CAWNRGPNQPQHF. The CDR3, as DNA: TGTGCCTGGAACAGGGGCCCCAATCAGCCCCAGCATTTT.